Included here is one TCR beta chain sequence, with context. The sample originates from a study of blood T cell repertoires in COVID-19. For the study at large: Researchers got acute and convalescent COVID-19 samples from the United States, Italy and Spain. The analysed material was cDNA or gDNA that came from T cells, B-cell-depleted T cells, or PBMCs.

Original handling: Amplification of reference gene primers was used by the study to estimate nucleated cell counts. Libraries were prepared by immunoSEQ multiplex PCR; TCRdb keeps only in-frame clonotypes and omits some of them. Clonal size and the V and J genes are those of that table, whereas D and trimming came from the DNA. The sample carries around 380,000 clones, roughly 77% recorded once. Germline CDR1 is MDHEN and CDR2 is SYDVKM. The V gene lost 5 bases and the J gene lost 6 bases, with 14 bases spanning the gap. The CDR3 is made up of 13 amino acids. This clonotype originated in a human donor with acute or convalescent COVID-19. The donor label of this sample is uncertain. Material for sequencing was peripheral blood. The chain couples TRBV28 to TRBJ2-7, with D tentatively TRBD1 (7 bases). The CDR3 sequence: CASSGGSGGEQYF. In DNA, the CDR3 is TGTGCCAGCAGTGGGGGGTCAGGGGGCGAGCAGTACTTC.